Below, 22 T cell receptor beta chains from the same sample are listed, as sequenced in a study of T cells expressing NK-cell markers. TCRdb re-called the 5' RACE reads, yielding one record per CDR3 amino acid sequence without DNA. Listed are about 120,000 distinct CDR3 sequences; approximately 17% falls within the top ten. Sequences were obtained from blood T cells: a sorted CD56 or NKG2C T cell subset, CD4+ or CD8+ T cells, or bulk PBMC T cells (not recorded which). These receptors all stem from a woman between 18 and 70 years old in good health.

The rearrangement joins TRBV27 to TRBJ1-1; TCRdb's D gene call, TRBD1, goes unchecked for lack of DNA. From germline, CDR1 is MNHEY and CDR2 SMNVEV (reference sequence). This CDR3 contains 13 residues. The CDR3 loop is CASSLDSASEAFF.

The rearrangement joins TRBV19 to TRBJ1-5; no DNA is available, so the TRBD1 call from TCRdb remains unchecked. This CDR3 comprises 13 residues. Germline CDR1 and CDR2: LNHDA and SQIVND (reference sequence). The CDR3 loop reads CAGGQNSNQPQHF.

V and J are TRBV6-2 or TRBV6-3 and TRBJ2-5; the TCRdb D gene call, TRBD1, has no DNA to confirm it. The CDR3 has 14 amino acids. Germline V gene data show CDR1 as MNHEY and CDR2 as SVGEGT. The CDR3 loop reads CASSNRDNQETQYF.

The chain uses TRBV4-3 and TRBJ2-7. Germline CDR1 LGHNA, CDR2 YSLEER. This CDR3 is built from 14 residues. This CDR3 reads CASSQDVIIYEQYF.

The J gene is TRBJ2-1, the V gene TRBV19; absent DNA, TCRdb's TRBD2 call cannot be checked. The CDR3 length is 14 residues. Germline assignment: CDR1 LNHDA and CDR2 SQIVND (reference sequence). The CDR3 loop reads CASSRSGPYNEQFF.

The chain links TRBV15 to TRBJ2-4; TCRdb's assignment of TRBD1 cannot be checked, as there is no DNA. This CDR3 comprises 15 residues. Germline CDR1 and CDR2: LNHNV and YYDKDF (reference sequence). The CDR3 spells CATRGGPLAKNIQYF. The variable domain in full, completed from reference TRBV15 and TRBJ2-4, reads DAMVIQNPRYQVTQFGKPVTLSCSQTLNHNVMYWYQQKSSQAPKLLFHYYDKDFNNEADTPDNFQSRRPNTSFCFLDIRSPGLGDTAMYLCATRGGPLAKNIQYFGAGTRLSVL.

This chain connects TRBV3-1 to TRBJ2-1; absent DNA, TCRdb's TRBD2 call cannot be checked. Germline V gene lookup returns CDR1 LGHDT and CDR2 YNNKEL (reference sequence). The CDR3 runs to 16 residues. CDR3 protein: CASSHQREGRVNEQFF.

The chain links TRBV29-1 to TRBJ2-5; lacking DNA, the TRBD1 call made by TCRdb goes unchecked. The germline gives CDR1 SQVTM, CDR2 ANQGSEA. CDR3 length: 13 amino acids. CDR3 in amino acids: CSVNGQGQETQYF.

V and J are TRBV4-3 and TRBJ2-5; lacking DNA, the TRBD2 call made by TCRdb goes unchecked. The germline V gene encodes CDR1 LGHNA and CDR2 YSLEER. The CDR3 has 18 amino acids. The chain's CDR3 is CASSQDRQRLGAGETQYF.

The chain recombines TRBV7-2 with TRBJ2-5; lacking DNA, the TRBD2 call made by TCRdb goes unchecked. The germline V gene has CDR1 SGHTA and CDR2 FQGNSA. CDR3 length equals 15 residues. CDR3 sequence reads: CASSTGLAGRETQYF.

This chain joins TRBV7-9 and TRBJ2-1; TCRdb's D gene call, TRBD2, goes unchecked for lack of DNA. The germline V gene encodes CDR1 SEHNR and CDR2 FQNEAQ (reference sequence). The CDR3 totals 16 residues. CDR3 amino acids: CASSDGGTSFWGEQFF.

The chain recombines TRBV29-1 with TRBJ2-5; TCRdb picks TRBD1, but there is no DNA to check that call. Germline CDR1 SQVTM, CDR2 ANQGSEA. The CDR3 covers 15 residues. The CDR3 region is CSYLVLGQGWETQYF.

CDR3 region: CASSLLAGAGEQYF. The chain joins TRBV7-2 to TRBJ2-7; there is no DNA to check the TCRdb D call of TRBD2. In germline, CDR1 is SGHTA, CDR2 FQGNSA. The CDR3 is made up of 14 amino acids. The full variable domain, in which reference TRBV7-2 and TRBJ2-7 provide the parts outside the CDR3, is GAGVSQSPSNKVTEKGKDVELRCDPISGHTALYWYRQSLGQGLEFLIYFQGNSAPDKSGLPSDRFSAERTGGSVSTLTIQRTQQEDSAVYLCASSLLAGAGEQYFGPGTRLTVT.

The rearrangement links TRBV4-1 to TRBJ1-1. Looked up from germline, CDR1 is MGHRA and CDR2 is YSYEKL. This CDR3 comprises 13 residues. The CDR3 is CASRAGVNTEAFF.

CDR3 protein: CASSSQGFSGNTIYF. The V gene is TRBV9, the J gene TRBJ1-3; TCRdb returns TRBD1, unconfirmable since there is no DNA. This CDR3 has 15 amino acids. Germline V gene lookup returns CDR1 SGDLS and CDR2 YYNGEE.

The V gene is TRBV20-1, the J gene TRBJ1-1. Looked up from germline, CDR1 is DFQATT and CDR2 is SNEGSKA (reference sequence). The CDR3 has 12 residues. This CDR3 reads CSARDGLTEAFF.

The V and J genes are TRBV5-1 and TRBJ2-7; the TCRdb call, TRBD2, lacks DNA for checking. CDR3 length equals 16 residues. Germline CDR1 SGHRS, CDR2 YFSETQ. The CDR3 protein is CASSLDREALSYEQYF.

The chain joins TRBV7-3 to TRBJ1-1; TCRdb's D gene call, TRBD1, goes unchecked for lack of DNA. CDR1 is SGHTA and CDR2 is FQGTGA in the germline V gene. The length of the CDR3 is 12 residues. The CDR3 region is CASSPQGAEAFF. The variable domain in full, completed from reference TRBV7-3 and TRBJ1-1, reads GAGVSQTPSNKVTEKGKYVELRCDPISGHTALYWYRQSLGQGPEFLIYFQGTGAADDSGLPNDRFFAVRPEGSVSTLKIQRTERGDSAVYLCASSPQGAEAFFGQGTRLTVV.

This rearrangement joins TRBV7-6 to TRBJ2-2; TCRdb lists TRBD2, though no DNA is available to test this call. CDR3 length equals 16 residues. Germline assignment: CDR1 SGHVS and CDR2 FNYEAQ. The CDR3 loop is CASSRGARLNTGELFF.

The J gene is TRBJ2-2, the V gene TRBV20-1; TCRdb designates TRBD1, a call that cannot be tested without DNA. Germline V CDR1 and CDR2: DFQATT, SNEGSKA (reference sequence). CDR3 length: 12 residues. CDR3 sequence: CSGELGAGELFF.

The V and J genes are TRBV7-9 and TRBJ2-5; TCRdb lists TRBD1, though no DNA is available to test this call. Germline V gene lookup returns CDR1 SEHNR and CDR2 FQNEAQ (reference sequence). CDR3 length: 15 residues. CDR3 region: CASSEVGDRSETQYF.

The CDR3 is CASSATGYTGELFF. The gene calls are TRBV19 and TRBJ2-2; TCRdb outputs TRBD1, but without DNA this stays unchecked. Germline CDR1 reads LNHDA; CDR2 reads SQIVND (reference sequence). CDR3 length: 14 residues.